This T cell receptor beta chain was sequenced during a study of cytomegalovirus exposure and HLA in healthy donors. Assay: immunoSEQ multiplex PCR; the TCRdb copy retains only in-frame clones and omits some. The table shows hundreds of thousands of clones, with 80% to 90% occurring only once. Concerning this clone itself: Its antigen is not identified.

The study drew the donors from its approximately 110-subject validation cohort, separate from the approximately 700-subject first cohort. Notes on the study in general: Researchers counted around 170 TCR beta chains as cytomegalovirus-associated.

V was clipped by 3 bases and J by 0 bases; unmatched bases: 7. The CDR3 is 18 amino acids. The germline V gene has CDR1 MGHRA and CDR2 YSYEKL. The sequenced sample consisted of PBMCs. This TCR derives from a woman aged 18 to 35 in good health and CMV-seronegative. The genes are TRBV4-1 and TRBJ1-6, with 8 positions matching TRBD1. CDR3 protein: CASSHPDRASSYNSPLHF. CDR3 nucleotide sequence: TGCGCCAGCAGCCACCCGGACAGGGCGAGCTCCTATAATTCACCCCTCCACTTT.